This entry lists 16 T cell receptor beta chains sequenced from one sample in a study of blood T cell repertoires in COVID-19. Assay: immunoSEQ multiplex PCR; the TCRdb copy retains only in-frame clones and omits some. The data show under 85,000 clones, 70% to 90% seen once. Sequenced: peripheral blood. The receptor source for this set is a man older than 75 in a cohort sampled during active COVID-19.

V gene TRBV6-1 combines with J gene TRBJ1-2; 8 positions match TRBD1. The J segment lost 8 bases and the V segment lost 2 bases, leaving 4 bases of the junction unmatched. CDR3 length equals 13 residues. Germline CDR1 is MNHNS and CDR2 is SASEGT. This CDR3 is CASSEQGAYGYTF. The CDR3, as DNA: TGTGCCAGCAGTGAACAGGGGGCTTACGGCTACACCTTC.

The V and J genes are TRBV6-1 and TRBJ2-7, with a tentative D call TRBD1 (5 bases). CDR1 MNHNS and CDR2 SASEGT come from the germline V gene. The V end was cut by 3 bases, the J end by 3 bases, with 9 bases between. The CDR3 loop spans 13 amino acids. The CDR3 is CASSDWTHYEQYV. The CDR3 DNA reads TGTGCCAGCAGTGATTGGACACACTACGAGCAGTACGTC.

J is TRBJ1-1 and V is TRBV28, with 8 bases fitting TRBD1. The CDR3 covers 16 residues. CDR1 MDHEN and CDR2 SYDVKM come from the germline V gene. The V gene end was trimmed by 0 bases and the J gene end by 5 bases; junction bases not matched to a gene: 8. The CDR3 region is CASSLWARGPRTEAFF. The CDR3, as DNA: TGTGCCAGCAGTTTATGGGCCAGGGGGCCCAGGACTGAAGCTTTCTTT.

This chain links TRBV29-1 with TRBJ2-1, with TRBD1 matching over 9 bases. The length of the CDR3 is 11 residues. The germline CDR1 and CDR2 sequences are SQVTM and ANQGSEA. The junction had 8 bases not matched to a gene; V was cut back by 8 bases and J by 12 bases. The CDR3 reads CSLRTGVRQFF. The CDR3 DNA follows: TGCAGCCTCAGGACAGGGGTAAGGCAGTTCTTC.

This chain joins TRBV6-5 and TRBJ2-2; the D is unclear. CDR3 size: 14 residues. V shed 5 bases and J shed 2 bases, with 9 bases lying between them. Germline V gene data show CDR1 as MNHEY and CDR2 as SVGAGI. The CDR3 coding sequence is TGTGCCAGCAGTCTTTACCTAAACACCGGGGAGCTGTTTTTT. Amino acid sequence: CASSLYLNTGELFF.

Only one count was recorded for this clone. The rearrangement uses TRBV27 and TRBJ2-7; D may be TRBD2 (6 bases). Germline values: CDR1 MNHEY, CDR2 SMNVEV (reference sequence). This CDR3 has 12 amino acids. CDR3 sequence (DNA): TGTAAAGGGGACGGGGGTGGCCACGAGCAGTACTTC. Residues: CKGDGGGHEQYF.

The V call is TRBV10-3, the J call TRBJ1-2; 7 nucleotides match TRBD1. This CDR3 region has 14 residues. V shed 2 bases and J 3 bases; nucleotides not matched to a gene: 3. CDR1 is ENHRY, CDR2 SYGVKD, per germline. CDR3 DNA sequence: TGTGCCATCAGTGAGCAGGGGGGTGACTATGGCTACACCTTC. Protein sequence: CAISEQGGDYGYTF.

This sequence joins TRBV12-3 or TRBV12-4 and TRBJ2-1, with unresolved D. V was pared by 3 bases and J by 12 bases, with 12 bases between. This CDR3 spans 12 amino acids. The CDR3 sequence is CASSFSTTWQFF. CDR3 DNA: TGTGCCAGCAGTTTTTCCACCACTTGGCAGTTCTTC.

The chain is built from TRBV24-1 and TRBJ2-2; 7 positions agree with TRBD1. The CDR3 extends over 16 amino acids. CDR1 is KGHDR, CDR2 SFDVKD, per germline. V lost 2 bases, J lost 4 bases, and 6 bases stayed unmatched. The CDR3 bases are TGTGCCACCAGTGATTCCCGGACAGGCTCCACCGGGGAGCTGTTTTTT. Amino acids: CATSDSRTGSTGELFF.

To note about this clone: One end of the junction varies from germline; a read error may be responsible. This chain uses TRBV5-4 with TRBJ2-1; 8 nucleotides match TRBD2. Germline assignment: CDR1 SGHNT and CDR2 YYREEE (reference sequence). This CDR3 contains 15 residues. The CDR3 sequence is CASSLAGGLNNEQFF. The CDR3, as DNA: TGTGCCAGCAGTTTGGCGGGGGGTCTTAACAATGAGCAGTTCTTC.

This chain connects TRBV9 to TRBJ2-6; possibly TRBD2 for D (5 bases). Germline CDR1 reads SGDLS; CDR2 reads YYNGEE. There are 14 residues in the CDR3. V lost 3 bases to trimming and J lost 1 base, with 5 bases between them. DNA for the CDR3: TGTGCCAGCAGCGGACTATCTGGGGCCAACGTCCTGACTTTC. It is translated as CASSGLSGANVLTF.

This rearrangement joins TRBV3-1 (or the pseudogene TRBV3-2) to TRBJ1-2; 11 bases align to TRBD1. Losses at the gene ends were 0 bases for V and 6 bases for J; bases not matched to a gene: 6. The CDR3 sequence is 16 residues long. From germline, CDR1 is LGHDT and CDR2 YNNKEL (reference sequence). The CDR3 loop reads CASSQDRWTGGDGYTF. CDR3 nucleotide sequence: TGTGCCAGCAGCCAAGATAGATGGACAGGGGGCGATGGCTACACCTTC.

The chain uses TRBV18 and TRBJ2-2; D unclear. The CDR3 has 14 amino acids. Germline CDR1 reads KGHSH; CDR2 reads LQKENI. V was trimmed by 3 bases and J by 7 bases, leaving 12 bases between them. The CDR3 reads CASSPLPRYGELFF. CDR3 nucleotides: TGTGCCAGCTCACCCCTACCGAGGTACGGGGAGCTGTTTTTT. The variable domain in full, completed from reference TRBV18 and TRBJ2-2, reads NAGVMQNPRHLVRRRGQEARLRCSPMKGHSHVYWYRQLPEEGLKFMVYLQKENIIDESGMPKERFSAEFPKEGPSILRIQQVVRGDSAAYFCASSPLPRYGELFFGEGSRLTVL.

The chain uses TRBV7-3 and TRBJ1-1; D may be TRBD1 (5 bases). Germline lookup yields CDR1 SGHTA and CDR2 FQGTGA. The length of the CDR3 is 14 residues. The V end lost 5 bases, the J end lost 1 base, and 11 bases lay between the germline ends. CDR3 amino acids: CASSSRGSNTEAFF. DNA of the CDR3: TGTGCCAGCAGCAGCCGGGGGTCGAACACTGAAGCTTTCTTT.

This rearrangement joins TRBV24-1 to TRBJ2-2; tentatively, D is TRBD2 (6 bases). Germline loops: CDR1 KGHDR, CDR2 SFDVKD. Trimming took 9 bases from V and 6 from J, leaving 7 bases between them. The CDR3 contains 11 residues. In DNA, the CDR3 is TGTGCCACCGGGGAGGCCGGGGAGCTGTTTTTT. This gives the protein CATGEAGELFF.

V is TRBV10-3 and J is TRBJ1-2; D remains ambiguous. V was shortened by 8 bases and J by 4 bases, with 14 bases between the two germline ends. The germline V gene has CDR1 ENHRY and CDR2 SYGVKD. The CDR3 totals 13 residues. Written as DNA, the CDR3 is TGTGCCATCCGCGAAGCGGGGTTCTATGGCTACACCTTC. Translation gives CAIREAGFYGYTF.